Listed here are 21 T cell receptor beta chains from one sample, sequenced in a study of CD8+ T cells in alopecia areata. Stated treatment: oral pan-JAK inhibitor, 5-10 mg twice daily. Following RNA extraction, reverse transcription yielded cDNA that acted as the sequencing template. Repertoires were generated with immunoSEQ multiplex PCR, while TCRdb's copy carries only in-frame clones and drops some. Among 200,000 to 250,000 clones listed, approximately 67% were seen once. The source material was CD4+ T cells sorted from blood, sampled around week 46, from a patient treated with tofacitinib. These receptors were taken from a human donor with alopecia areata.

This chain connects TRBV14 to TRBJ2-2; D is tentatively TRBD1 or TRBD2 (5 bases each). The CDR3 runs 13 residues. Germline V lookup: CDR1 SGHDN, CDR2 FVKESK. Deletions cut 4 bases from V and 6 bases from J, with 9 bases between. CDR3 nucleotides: TGTGCCAGCAGCCCCTTGGGGGCCGGGGAGCTGTTTTTT. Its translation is CASSPLGAGELFF.

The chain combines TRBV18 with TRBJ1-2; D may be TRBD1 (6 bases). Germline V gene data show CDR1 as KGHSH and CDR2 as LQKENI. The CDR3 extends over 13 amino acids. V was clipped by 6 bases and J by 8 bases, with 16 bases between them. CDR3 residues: CASSPDSGGGYTF. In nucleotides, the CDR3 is TGTGCCAGCTCCCCGGACAGCGGGGGGGGCTACACCTTC.

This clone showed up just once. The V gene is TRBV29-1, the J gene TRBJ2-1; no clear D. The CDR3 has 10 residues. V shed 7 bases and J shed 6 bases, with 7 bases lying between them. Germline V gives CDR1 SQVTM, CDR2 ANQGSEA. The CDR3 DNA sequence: TGCAGCGGGATTGTCAATGAGCAGTTCTTC. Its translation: CSGIVNEQFF.

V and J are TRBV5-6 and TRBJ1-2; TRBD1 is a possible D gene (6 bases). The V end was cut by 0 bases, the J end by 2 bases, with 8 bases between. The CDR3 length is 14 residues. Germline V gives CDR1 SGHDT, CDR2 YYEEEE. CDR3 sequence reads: CASSLGTGNYGYTF. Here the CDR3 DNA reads TGTGCCAGCAGCTTGGGAACAGGGAACTATGGCTACACCTTC.

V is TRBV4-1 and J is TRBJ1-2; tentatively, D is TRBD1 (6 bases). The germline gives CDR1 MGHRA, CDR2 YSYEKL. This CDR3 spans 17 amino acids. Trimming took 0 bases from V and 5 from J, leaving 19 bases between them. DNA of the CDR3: TGCGCCAGCAGCCAAGAGCGCGGCAGGGGACGGCTTTATGGCTACACCTTC. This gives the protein CASSQERGRGRLYGYTF.

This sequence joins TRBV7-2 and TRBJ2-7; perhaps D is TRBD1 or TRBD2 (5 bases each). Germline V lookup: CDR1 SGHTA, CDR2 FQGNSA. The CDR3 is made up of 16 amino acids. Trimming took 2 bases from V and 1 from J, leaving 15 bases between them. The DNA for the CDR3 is TGTGCCAGCAGCTTACATCCTTGGGACGGATCCTACGAGCAGTACTTC. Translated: CASSLHPWDGSYEQYF.

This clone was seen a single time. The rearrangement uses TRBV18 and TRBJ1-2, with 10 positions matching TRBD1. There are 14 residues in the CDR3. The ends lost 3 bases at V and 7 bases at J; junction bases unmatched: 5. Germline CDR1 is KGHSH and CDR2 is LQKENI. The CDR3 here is CASSPGTGVGGYTF. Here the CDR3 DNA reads TGTGCCAGCTCACCGGGGACAGGGGTCGGTGGCTACACCTTC. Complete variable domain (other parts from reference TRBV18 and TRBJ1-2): NAGVMQNPRHLVRRRGQEARLRCSPMKGHSHVYWYRQLPEEGLKFMVYLQKENIIDESGMPKERFSAEFPKEGPSILRIQQVVRGDSAAYFCASSPGTGVGGYTFGSGTRLTVV.

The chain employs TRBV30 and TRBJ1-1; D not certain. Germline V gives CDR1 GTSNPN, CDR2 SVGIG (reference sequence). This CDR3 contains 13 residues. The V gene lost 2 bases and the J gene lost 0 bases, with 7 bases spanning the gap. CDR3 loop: CAWSSLLNTEAFF. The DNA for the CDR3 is TGTGCCTGGAGTAGCCTGTTGAACACTGAAGCTTTCTTT.

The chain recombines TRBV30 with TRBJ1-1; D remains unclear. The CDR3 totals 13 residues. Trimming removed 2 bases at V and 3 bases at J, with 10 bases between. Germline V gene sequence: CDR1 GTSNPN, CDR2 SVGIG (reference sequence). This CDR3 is CAWSLERHTEAFF. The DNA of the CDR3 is TGTGCCTGGAGTTTGGAGAGGCACACTGAAGCTTTCTTT.

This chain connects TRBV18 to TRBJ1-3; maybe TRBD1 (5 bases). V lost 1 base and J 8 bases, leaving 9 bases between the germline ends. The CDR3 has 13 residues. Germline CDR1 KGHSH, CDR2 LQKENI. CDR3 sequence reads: CASSPRGADTIYF. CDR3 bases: TGTGCCAGCTCACCACGCGGGGCGGACACCATATATTTT.

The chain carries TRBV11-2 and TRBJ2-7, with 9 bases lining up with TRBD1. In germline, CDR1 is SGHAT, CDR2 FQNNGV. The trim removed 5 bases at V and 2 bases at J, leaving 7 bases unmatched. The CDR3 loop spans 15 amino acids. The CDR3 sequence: CASSTGQGTAYEQYF. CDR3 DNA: TGTGCCAGCAGCACAGGACAGGGGACAGCCTACGAGCAGTACTTC.

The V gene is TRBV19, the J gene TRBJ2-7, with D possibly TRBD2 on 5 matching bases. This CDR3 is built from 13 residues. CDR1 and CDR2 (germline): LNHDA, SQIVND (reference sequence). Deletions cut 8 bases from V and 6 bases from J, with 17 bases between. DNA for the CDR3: TGTGCCAGTCGAGGGCCTCCTTGGACCGAGCAGTACTTC. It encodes CASRGPPWTEQYF.

The CDR3 DNA reads as TGCGCCAGCAAAATGGGACAGGCAGGTTACACTGAAGCTTTCTTT. Its protein is CASKMGQAGYTEAFF. The rearrangement joins TRBV5-1 to TRBJ1-1, with 8 positions matching TRBD1. Germline CDR1 SGHRS, CDR2 YFSETQ. This CDR3 comprises 15 residues. The V and J ends lost 6 bases and 3 bases, in that order; junction bases with no gene match: 10.

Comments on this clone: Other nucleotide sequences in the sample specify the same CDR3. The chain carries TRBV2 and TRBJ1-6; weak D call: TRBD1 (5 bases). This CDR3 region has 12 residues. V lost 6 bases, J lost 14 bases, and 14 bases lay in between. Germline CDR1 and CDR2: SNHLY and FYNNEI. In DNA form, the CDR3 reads TGTGCCAGCAGCCCCGGGACCGGGGCCCTCCACTTT. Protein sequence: CASSPGTGALHF.

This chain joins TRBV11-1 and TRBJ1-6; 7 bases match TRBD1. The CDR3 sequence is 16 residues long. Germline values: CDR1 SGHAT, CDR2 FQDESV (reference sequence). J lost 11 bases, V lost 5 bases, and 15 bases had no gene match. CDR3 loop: CASSRFTGTDDAPLHF. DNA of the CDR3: TGTGCCAGCAGCAGGTTCACCGGGACAGATGATGCACCCCTCCACTTT.

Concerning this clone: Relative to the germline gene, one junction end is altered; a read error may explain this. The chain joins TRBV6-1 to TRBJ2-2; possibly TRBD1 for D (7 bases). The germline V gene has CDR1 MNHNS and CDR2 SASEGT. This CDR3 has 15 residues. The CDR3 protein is CAISGGDRRTGELFF. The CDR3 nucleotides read TGTGCCATCAGTGGAGGGGACAGAAGGACCGGGGAGCTGTTTTTT.

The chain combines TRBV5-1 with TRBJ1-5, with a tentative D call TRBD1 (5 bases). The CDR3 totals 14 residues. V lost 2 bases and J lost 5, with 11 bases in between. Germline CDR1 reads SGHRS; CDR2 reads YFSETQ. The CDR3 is CASSFDSLDQPQHF. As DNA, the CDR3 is TGCGCCAGCAGCTTTGACAGTTTGGATCAGCCCCAGCATTTT.

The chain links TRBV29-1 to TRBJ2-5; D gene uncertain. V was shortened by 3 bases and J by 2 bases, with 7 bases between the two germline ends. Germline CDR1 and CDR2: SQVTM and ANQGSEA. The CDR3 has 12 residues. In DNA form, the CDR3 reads TGCAGCGTTGATCTACAGCAAGAGACCCAGTACTTC. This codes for CSVDLQQETQYF.

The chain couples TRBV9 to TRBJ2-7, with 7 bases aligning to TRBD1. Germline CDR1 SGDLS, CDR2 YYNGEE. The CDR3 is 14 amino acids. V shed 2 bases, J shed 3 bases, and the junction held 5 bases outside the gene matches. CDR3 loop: CASSVGTANYEQYF. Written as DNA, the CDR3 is TGTGCCAGCAGCGTCGGGACAGCGAACTACGAGCAGTACTTC. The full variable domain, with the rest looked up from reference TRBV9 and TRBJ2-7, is DSGVTQTPKHLITATGQRVTLRCSPRSGDLSVYWYQQSLDQGLQFLIQYYNGEERAKGNILERFSAQQFPDLHSELNLSSLELGDSALYFCASSVGTANYEQYFGPGTRLTVT.

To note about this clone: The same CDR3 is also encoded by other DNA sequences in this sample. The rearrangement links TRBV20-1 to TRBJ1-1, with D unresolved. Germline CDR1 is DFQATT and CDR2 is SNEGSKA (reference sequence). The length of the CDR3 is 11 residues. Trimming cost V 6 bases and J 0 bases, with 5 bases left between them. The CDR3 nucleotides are TGCAGTGCGAGATTGAACACTGAAGCTTTCTTT. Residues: CSARLNTEAFF.

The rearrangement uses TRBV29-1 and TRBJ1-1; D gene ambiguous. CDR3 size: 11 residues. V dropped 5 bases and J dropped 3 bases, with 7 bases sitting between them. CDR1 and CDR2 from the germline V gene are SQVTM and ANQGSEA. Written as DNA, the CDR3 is TGCAGCGTTATGAGGGACACTGAAGCTTTCTTT. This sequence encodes CSVMRDTEAFF.